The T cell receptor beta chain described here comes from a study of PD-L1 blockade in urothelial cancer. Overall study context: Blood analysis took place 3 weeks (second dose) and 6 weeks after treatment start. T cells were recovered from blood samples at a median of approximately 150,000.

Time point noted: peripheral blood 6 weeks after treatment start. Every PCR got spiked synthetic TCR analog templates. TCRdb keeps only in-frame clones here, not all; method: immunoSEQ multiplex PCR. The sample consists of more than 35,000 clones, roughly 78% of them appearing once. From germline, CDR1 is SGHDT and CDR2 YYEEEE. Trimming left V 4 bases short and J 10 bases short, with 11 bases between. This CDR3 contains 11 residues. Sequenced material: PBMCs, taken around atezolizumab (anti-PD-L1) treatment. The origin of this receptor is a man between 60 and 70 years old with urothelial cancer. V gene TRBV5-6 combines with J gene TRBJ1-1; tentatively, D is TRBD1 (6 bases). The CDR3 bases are TGTGCCAGCAGCAGGGGGGGTTTAGCTTTCTTT. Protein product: CASSRGGLAFF.